The 20 T cell receptor beta chains below were found in one sample sequenced in a study of control samples from healthy donors and cancer patients. Some clones are missing from TCRdb's copy, which holds only in-frame ones; the method was immunoSEQ multiplex PCR. The table lists around 200,000 clones, 80% to 95% of them singletons, with approximately 1.5% in the top ten. The sample comprised blood. These receptors were collected from a man younger than 30 in good health.

The chain uses TRBV2 and TRBJ1-4; D is possibly TRBD1 (5 bases). The CDR3 is made up of 14 amino acids. Trimming took 3 bases from V and 5 from J, leaving 10 bases between them. Germline V gene data show CDR1 as SNHLY and CDR2 as FYNNEI. The CDR3 DNA follows: TGTGCCAGCAGTGATTTCGGGGGAAATGAAAAACTGTTTTTT. The encoded protein is CASSDFGGNEKLFF.

This chain links TRBV5-1 with TRBJ2-6; D unresolved. Germline assignment: CDR1 SGHRS and CDR2 YFSETQ. V shed 4 bases and J shed 0 bases, with 5 bases lying between them. The CDR3 is 14 amino acids. CDR3 loop: CASSLDSGANVLTF. In DNA, the CDR3 is TGCGCCAGCAGCCTGGACTCTGGGGCCAACGTCCTGACTTTC.

The chain combines TRBV7-9 with TRBJ1-2; perhaps TRBD1 as D (6 bases). The CDR3 runs to 13 residues. From germline, CDR1 is SEHNR and CDR2 FQNEAQ (reference sequence). Trimming stripped 3 bases from V and 5 bases from J, with 10 bases between. The CDR3 coding sequence is TGTGCCAGCAGCTTCACAGGGTCTTATGGCTACACCTTC. It encodes CASSFTGSYGYTF.

J is TRBJ2-1 and V is TRBV6-5; tentatively, D is TRBD1 (5 bases). CDR3 length equals 13 residues. V lost 2 bases and J 9 bases, leaving 11 bases between the germline ends. The V gene's germline CDR1 is MNHEY and CDR2 SVGAGI. The CDR3 loop is CASSYMSGFEQFF. DNA of the CDR3: TGTGCCAGCAGTTACATGTCAGGGTTTGAGCAGTTCTTC.

The chain employs TRBV19 and TRBJ2-1; possibly TRBD1 or TRBD2 for D (6 bases each). The CDR3 has 16 residues. V was shortened by 5 bases and J by 7 bases, with 21 bases between the two germline ends. In germline, CDR1 is LNHDA, CDR2 SQIVND (reference sequence). CDR3 sequence: CASSRPRGPEGNEQFF. The CDR3 DNA is TGTGCCAGTAGTCGGCCTCGGGGGCCGGAGGGAAATGAGCAGTTCTTC.

The rearrangement joins TRBV24-1 to TRBJ2-2, with TRBD2 as a possible D gene (5 bases). The CDR3 runs to 17 residues. V dropped 5 bases and J dropped 6 bases, with 21 bases sitting between them. From germline, CDR1 is KGHDR and CDR2 SFDVKD. CDR3 sequence: CATSGEGSARIAGELFF. CDR3 coding DNA: TGTGCCACCAGTGGAGAGGGATCAGCGCGCATAGCCGGGGAGCTGTTTTTT.

CDR3: CASSQDQNLAAPTIYF. The CDR3 coding sequence is TGCGCCAGCAGCCAAGATCAAAACTTGGCTGCTCCCACCATATATTTT. The chain couples TRBV4-1 to TRBJ1-3; the D is unclear. Deletions cut 0 bases from V and 9 bases from J, with 18 bases between. Germline CDR1 and CDR2: MGHRA and YSYEKL. The CDR3 consists of 16 residues.

The rearrangement links TRBV7-2 to TRBJ1-1; a possible D gene is TRBD1 (6 bases). CDR3 length equals 13 residues. Germline V gene lookup returns CDR1 SGHTA and CDR2 FQGNSA. The V gene lost 6 bases and the J gene lost 8 bases, with 16 bases spanning the gap. CDR3 sequence reads: CASRNSGAGEAFF. The DNA of the CDR3 is TGTGCCAGCAGAAACTCAGGGGCCGGGGAAGCTTTCTTT.

This clone was seen a single time. The V gene is TRBV27, the J gene TRBJ2-7; 8 nucleotides line up with TRBD2. The length of the CDR3 is 16 residues. CDR1 is MNHEY, CDR2 SMNVEV, per germline (reference sequence). V lost 5 bases to trimming and J lost 3 bases; unmatched junction nucleotides: 12. The CDR3 spells CASSPTWERGSYEQYF. CDR3 nucleotide sequence: TGTGCCAGCAGTCCGACATGGGAGCGGGGGAGCTACGAGCAGTACTTC.

The V call is TRBV4-1, the J call TRBJ2-7; D possibly matches TRBD1 or TRBD2 (5 bases each). CDR3 size: 15 residues. CDR1 and CDR2 (germline): MGHRA, YSYEKL. V gave up 2 bases and J gave up 2 bases, with 13 bases separating them. The CDR3 protein is CASSQYRDLTYEQYF. As DNA, the CDR3 is TGCGCCAGCAGCCAATACCGGGACCTGACCTACGAGCAGTACTTC.

The V gene is TRBV29-1, the J gene TRBJ2-1, with D uncertain. The length of the CDR3 is 13 residues. V lost 4 bases and J 0 bases, leaving 7 bases between the germline ends. The germline V gene encodes CDR1 SQVTM and CDR2 ANQGSEA. The CDR3 loop is CSVARSSYNEQFF. CDR3 DNA: TGCAGCGTTGCCAGGAGCTCCTACAATGAGCAGTTCTTC.

This clone has just a few counts. Other DNA sequences of this sample code for an identical CDR3. The chain uses TRBV19 and TRBJ1-3; TRBD1 aligns across 7 bases. V trimming: 2 bases; J trimming: 2 bases; junction bases outside the gene matches: 3. The CDR3 is 15 amino acids. From germline, CDR1 is LNHDA and CDR2 SQIVND (reference sequence). This CDR3 is CASSIYQGAGNTIYF. CDR3 nucleotides: TGTGCCAGTAGTATATACCAGGGGGCTGGAAACACCATATATTTT.

The V call is TRBV3-1 (or the pseudogene TRBV3-2), the J call TRBJ1-6; 8 bases map to TRBD1. Germline V gene lookup returns CDR1 LGHDT and CDR2 YNNKEL (reference sequence). This CDR3 spans 15 amino acids. With V trimmed by 6 bases and J by 7 bases, 8 bases remained unmatched. The CDR3 DNA follows: TGTGCCAGCAGTCAACTGGACAGGGCAAATTCACCCCTCCACTTT. This sequence encodes CASSQLDRANSPLHF.

The CDR3 nucleotides read TGCAGCGTCTTCATCGGGCGGACTGAAGCTTTCTTT. Encoded protein: CSVFIGRTEAFF. The gene calls are TRBV29-1 and TRBJ1-1; D gene uncertain. Trimming pared 6 bases from V and 5 bases from J, leaving 13 bases between. CDR1 is SQVTM and CDR2 is ANQGSEA in the germline V gene. The CDR3 has 12 amino acids.

The chain combines TRBV18 with TRBJ1-2, with D unclear. V lost 6 bases and J lost 0, with 14 bases in between. There are 15 residues in the CDR3. CDR1 and CDR2 (germline): KGHSH, LQKENI. CDR3 sequence (DNA): TGTGCCAGCTCCCCGGGCAGCGAGGCTAACTATGGCTACACCTTC. Translating it yields CASSPGSEANYGYTF.

This clone has just a few counts. V usage is TRBV5-1 and J usage is TRBJ2-7; the match to TRBD2 covers 11 bases. CDR1 SGHRS and CDR2 YFSETQ come from the germline V gene. The CDR3 is 16 amino acids. V shed 5 bases, J shed 4 bases, and the junction held 11 bases outside the gene matches. CDR3 residues: CASSSQTSGVIYEQYF. The CDR3 DNA reads TGCGCCAGCAGTTCTCAGACTAGCGGGGTGATATACGAGCAGTACTTC.

The rearrangement uses TRBV14 and TRBJ1-1; possible D gene TRBD1, 6 bases. The V gene's germline CDR1 is SGHDN and CDR2 FVKESK. This CDR3 is 16 amino acids long. V dropped 0 bases and J dropped 0 bases, with 11 bases sitting between them. CDR3: CASSQDRGAMNTEAFF. The CDR3 region has the DNA TGTGCCAGCAGCCAAGATCGGGGGGCGATGAACACTGAAGCTTTCTTT.

The V and J genes are TRBV7-8 and TRBJ2-2; D call uncertain. The V gene's germline CDR1 is SGHVS and CDR2 FQNEAQ. CDR3 length: 16 residues. Trimming shortened V by 6 bases and J by 1 base, and 15 bases separated the two germline ends. The CDR3 DNA sequence: TGTGCCAGCAGTTCCTTACCCATGGGGAACACCGGGGAGCTGTTTTTT. The encoded protein is CASSSLPMGNTGELFF.

The chain employs TRBV5-1 and TRBJ1-1; D is perhaps TRBD1 (6 bases). Germline values: CDR1 SGHRS, CDR2 YFSETQ. V gave up 2 bases and J gave up 2 bases, with 13 bases separating them. The CDR3 has 15 residues. The CDR3 reads CASSFLGGPNTEAFF. The DNA of the CDR3 is TGCGCCAGCAGCTTCTTGGGGGGGCCAAACACTGAAGCTTTCTTT.

This clone was recorded once. This rearrangement joins TRBV28 to TRBJ1-3; unclear D gene. The CDR3 covers 13 residues. V was pared by 7 bases and J by 0 bases, with 7 bases between. Germline-derived CDR1 and CDR2 are MDHEN and SYDVKM. The CDR3 DNA reads TGTGCCAGCAACAGAAACTCTGGAAACACCATATATTTT. Translated: CASNRNSGNTIYF.